The 23 T cell receptor beta chains below come from one sample, sequenced in a study of molecular identifiers for immune sequencing clone quantification. TCRdb used MiXCR to reprocess the PCR reads, holding one entry per CDR3 protein. This table has approximately 37,000 distinct CDR3 sequences, around 21% appearing once. Input material: naive CD8+ T cells from blood, with Jurkat cell RNA spiked in. Subset given: FACS-sorted CD8+CD4-CCR7+CD45RA+ naive T cells. These receptors originate from a human donor in good health. Some libraries in this study had Jurkat cell RNA spiked in.

This clonotype was recorded a few times. This chain uses TRBV27 with TRBJ2-7, with unresolved D. The CDR3 contains 13 residues. Germline V gene lookup returns CDR1 MNHEY and CDR2 SMNVEV (reference sequence). V gave up 5 bases and J gave up 4 bases, with 12 bases separating them. The CDR3 loop is CASSTSGGYEQYF. The CDR3 bases are TGTGCCAGCAGTACATCAGGTGGTTACGAGCAGTACTTC.

This clonotype qualifies as medium-sized. The CDR3 is CASSLGGGGPDTQYF. DNA for the CDR3: TGTGCCAGCAGCTTGGGAGGCGGGGGGCCAGATACGCAGTATTTT. This chain links TRBV5-6 with TRBJ2-3, with 8 bases aligning to TRBD2. The CDR3 is 15 residues long. Germline V gene lookup returns CDR1 SGHDT and CDR2 YYEEEE. J was trimmed by 4 bases and V by 0 bases; bases with no gene match: 4.

This clonotype has at least ten counts. The chain links TRBV11-2 to TRBJ2-1; no clear D. CDR3 length: 12 amino acids. Germline loops: CDR1 SGHAT, CDR2 FQNNGV. V was clipped by 1 base and J by 8 bases, with 6 bases between them. This chain's CDR3 is CASSLGVHEQFF. CDR3 in DNA: TGTGCCAGCAGCTTAGGTGTGCATGAGCAGTTCTTC.

For this clonotype: This clone may be a read error of a much larger clone one base away. The V gene is TRBV9, the J gene TRBJ2-3; 7 bases align to TRBD1. This CDR3 comprises 15 residues. CDR1 and CDR2 (germline): SGDLS, YYNGEE. DNA of the CDR3: TGTGCCAGCAGAGCCGGGACAGCTAGCACAGATGCGCAGTATTTT. Its translation is CASRAGTASTDAQYF.

This clonotype came up many times. The chain combines TRBV20-1 with TRBJ2-5; TRBD1 matches at 12 bases. Germline values: CDR1 DFQATT, CDR2 SNEGSKA (reference sequence). This CDR3 spans 15 amino acids. Trimming cost V 5 bases and J 5 bases; bases outside gene matches: 9. DNA of the CDR3: TGCAGTGCTCAACGGGGACAGGGGGCTCGTGAGACCCAGTACTTC. Its translation is CSAQRGQGARETQYF.

Ten or more counts support this clonotype. This chain connects TRBV3-1 to TRBJ2-3, with TRBD2 matching over 12 bases. Losses at the gene ends were 0 bases for V and 4 bases for J; bases not matched to a gene: 11. The CDR3 is 19 amino acids. Germline CDR1 LGHDT, CDR2 YNNKEL (reference sequence). The CDR3 reads CASSQDLGGLAGYPDTQYF. CDR3 sequence (DNA): TGTGCCAGCAGCCAAGATCTCGGGGGACTAGCGGGTTACCCAGATACGCAGTATTTT.

The rearrangement uses TRBV6-6 and TRBJ2-7, with TRBD1 as a possible D gene (6 bases). The germline V and J ends were trimmed by 0 bases and 1 base, with 7 bases remaining between them. Germline V gives CDR1 MNHNY, CDR2 SVGAGI (reference sequence). This CDR3 region has 14 residues. The CDR3 bases are TGTGCCAGCAGTTACTCGGACAGTTCCTACGAGCAGTACTTC. Protein: CASSYSDSSYEQYF.

This clonotype has at least ten counts. This chain links TRBV4-3 with TRBJ1-5; 7 bases line up with TRBD1. The CDR3 covers 15 residues. CDR1 and CDR2 (germline): LGHNA, YSLEER. V trimming: 0 bases; J trimming: 6 bases; junction bases outside the gene matches: 5. CDR3 sequence (DNA): TGCGCCAGCAGCCAAGATCGACAGGGAGGTCAGCCCCAGCATTTT. The encoded protein is CASSQDRQGGQPQHF.

Turning to this clonotype: The CDR3 end shows no conserved phenylalanine or tryptophan, and so a read error is likely. This chain uses TRBV5-3 with TRBJ2-7, with D possibly matching TRBD2 (6 bases). TRBV5-3 is identified as an open reading frame with a role that is uncertain. The CDR3 loop spans 14 amino acids. The DNA for the CDR3 is TGTGCCAGCAGCTTCCGGGGAGGCGACCACGAGCAGTACTCC. It encodes CASSFRGGDHEQYS.

The table lists this clonotype with many counts. The chain is built from TRBV12-3 or TRBV12-4 and TRBJ1-1; no firm D call. The CDR3 is made up of 14 amino acids. The V end lost 3 bases, the J end lost 5 bases, and 13 bases lay between the germline ends. The CDR3 DNA sequence: TGTGCCAGCAGTTTCCGTGTCGTGGGGACTGAAGCTTTCTTT. Its protein product is CASSFRVVGTEAFF.

In this sample, this clonotype turned up many times. The rearrangement links TRBV9 to TRBJ2-5, with TRBD1 identical over 10 bases. J was trimmed by 3 bases and V by 3 bases; bases with no gene match: 5. The CDR3 is 15 amino acids. Germline lookup yields CDR1 SGDLS and CDR2 YYNGEE. The CDR3 DNA reads as TGTGCCAGCAGCGCTACCGGGACAGGGGAAGAGACCCAGTACTTC. This sequence encodes CASSATGTGEETQYF.

This clonotype was seen repeatedly, ten times or more. The chain couples TRBV12-3 or TRBV12-4 to TRBJ1-1; TRBD1 aligns across 9 bases. V lost 8 bases and J lost 3; bases outside the gene matches: 7. The CDR3 spans 14 residues. The CDR3 DNA follows: TGTGCCAGCGCCTGGACAGGGGTGGACACTGAAGCTTTCTTT. This encodes CASAWTGVDTEAFF.

The CDR3 is CASSSFAGTGVVETQYF. Written as DNA, the CDR3 is TGTGCCAGCAGCTCCTTCGCGGGGACAGGGGTAGTGGAGACCCAGTACTTC. J is TRBJ2-5 and V is TRBV7-9, with 10 bases aligning to TRBD1. The V gene's germline CDR1 is SEHNR and CDR2 FQNEAQ (reference sequence). With 4 bases clipped from V and 5 bases from J, the junction kept 13 bases outside the gene matches. This CDR3 has 17 amino acids.

At least ten counts were recorded for this clonotype. The rearrangement uses TRBV29-1 and TRBJ1-1; D is ambiguous. Germline V lookup: CDR1 SQVTM, CDR2 ANQGSEA. V dropped 1 base and J dropped 3 bases, with 21 bases sitting between them. CDR3 size: 17 residues. CDR3 sequence (DNA): TGCAGCGTTGAAGCCTTGGGGAGCCAGAGGATCGACACTGAAGCTTTCTTT. Translating gives CSVEALGSQRIDTEAFF.

The V call is TRBV7-9, the J call TRBJ2-1; a weak D match, TRBD1 (6 bases). Germline CDR1 and CDR2: SEHNR and FQNEAQ (reference sequence). Trimming pared 3 bases from V and 7 bases from J, leaving 22 bases between. The CDR3 is 17 amino acids. As DNA, the CDR3 is TGTGCCAGCAGCTTGTCCCTTTCGCGTCAGGGGTCAAATGAGCAGTTCTTC. As protein: CASSLSLSRQGSNEQFF.

The gene calls are TRBV7-8 and TRBJ1-5, with 8 bases matching TRBD1. After removal of 2 bases from V and 4 bases from J, the junction contained 10 bases not matched to a gene. The CDR3 length is 17 residues. Germline V gene data show CDR1 as SGHVS and CDR2 as FQNEAQ. The CDR3 DNA reads TGTGCCAGCAGCTTATTATGGGTACAGGGGGTAAATCAGCCCCAGCATTTT. It specifies CASSLLWVQGVNQPQHF.

This chain joins TRBV12-3 or TRBV12-4 and TRBJ2-7; TRBD2 agrees at 12 bases. V lost 7 bases and J lost 1; bases outside the gene matches: 5. The CDR3 sequence is 15 residues long. The CDR3 region has the DNA TGTGCCAGCAAACCGACTAGCGGGAGTTCCTACGAGCAGTACTTC. Translation: CASKPTSGSSYEQYF.

The chain employs TRBV28 and TRBJ2-1, with a weak D call TRBD1 (6 bases). This CDR3 is built from 16 residues. CDR1 and CDR2 from the germline V gene are MDHEN and SYDVKM. V was pared by 3 bases and J by 3 bases, with 15 bases between. The CDR3 DNA is TGTGCCAGCAGTTTTTACGGCAGGGGCTTCTACAATGAGCAGTTCTTC. This gives the protein CASSFYGRGFYNEQFF.

This clonotype has just one count. The conserved closing phenylalanine or tryptophan is absent in this CDR3, likely reflecting a read error. The V gene is TRBV7-2, the J gene TRBJ2-7; TRBD1 matches 12 bases. J gave up 6 bases and V 4 bases, and 4 bases lay outside the gene matches. Per germline, CDR1 SGHTA and CDR2 FQGNSA. The CDR3 extends over 14 amino acids. As DNA, the CDR3 is TGTGCCAGCAGCTCAGGGACAGGGGGCCGCGAGCAGTACTCC. This gives the protein CASSSGTGGREQYS.

On this clonotype: A much bigger clone sits one base away, suggesting this may be a read error. The chain joins TRBV12-3 or TRBV12-4 to TRBJ2-5, with D perhaps matching TRBD1 (5 bases). CDR3 size: 16 residues. The CDR3 DNA is TGTGCCAGCCAACCCCAAGGGGCTGGCAGACAAGGGACCCAGTACTTC. This gives the protein CASQPQGAGRQGTQYF.

This clonotype was counted at least ten times. The rearrangement links TRBV7-2 to TRBJ2-1; D is perhaps TRBD2 (5 bases). Germline V gene lookup returns CDR1 SGHTA and CDR2 FQGNSA. This CDR3 comprises 13 residues. The germline V and J ends were trimmed by 6 bases and 9 bases, with 15 bases remaining between them. CDR3 nucleotide sequence: TGTGCCAGCAGACCCCCACCGGAGGTTGAGCAGTTCTTC. It encodes CASRPPPEVEQFF.

Within the sample, this clonotype is medium-sized (0.01 to 0.1%). The rearrangement uses TRBV7-2 and TRBJ2-3; D may be TRBD2 (5 bases). Deletions cut 0 bases from V and 1 base from J, with 5 bases between. CDR3 length: 14 residues. Germline lookup yields CDR1 SGHTA and CDR2 FQGNSA. CDR3: CASSLAGGTDTQYF. The CDR3 region has the DNA TGTGCCAGCAGCTTAGCCGGGGGCACAGATACGCAGTATTTT. The entire variable domain, with the rest obtained from reference TRBV7-2 and TRBJ2-3, is as follows: GAGVSQSPSNKVTEKGKDVELRCDPISGHTALYWYRQSLGQGLEFLIYFQGNSAPDKSGLPSDRFSAERTGGSVSTLTIQRTQQEDSAVYLCASSLAGGTDTQYFGPGTRLTVL.

To note about this clonotype: A read error may account for a junction end that differs from germline. This chain joins TRBV6-5 and TRBJ1-2, with D hard to call. This CDR3 is 15 amino acids long. The V gene's germline CDR1 is MNHEY and CDR2 SVGAGI. CDR3 bases: TGTGCCAGCAGTTACTCCCCCAACCAAGGCTGTGGCTACACTTTC. Amino acids: CASSYSPNQGCGYTF.